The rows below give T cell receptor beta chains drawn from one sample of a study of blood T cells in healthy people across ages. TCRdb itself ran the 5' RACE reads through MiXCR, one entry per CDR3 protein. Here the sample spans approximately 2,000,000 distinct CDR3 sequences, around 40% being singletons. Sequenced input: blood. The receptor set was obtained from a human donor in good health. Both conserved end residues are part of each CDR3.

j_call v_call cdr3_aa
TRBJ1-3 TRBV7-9 CASSLALRTIYF
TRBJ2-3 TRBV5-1 CASSLGTGLGTDTQYF
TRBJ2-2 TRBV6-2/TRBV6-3 CASSNGQRVTPSELFF
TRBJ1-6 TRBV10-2 CASRSDRGNSPLHF
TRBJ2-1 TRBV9 CASSEDGASTYNEQFF
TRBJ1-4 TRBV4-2 CASSQAYQGEKLFF
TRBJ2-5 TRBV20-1 CSARTNTRGSGALETQYF
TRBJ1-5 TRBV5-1 CASSVTGTGNQPQHF
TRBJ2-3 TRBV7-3 CASSSGLALGTDTQYF
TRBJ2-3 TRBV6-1 CASSESLAGGTDTQYF
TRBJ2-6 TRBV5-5 CASSDFRGSGANVLTF
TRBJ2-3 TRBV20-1 CSATPGDSTDTQYF
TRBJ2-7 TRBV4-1 CASSQEGSLALTYEQYF
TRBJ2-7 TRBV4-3 CASSQGFAARTYEQYF
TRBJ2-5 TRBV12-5 CASSIGTGGFQETQYF
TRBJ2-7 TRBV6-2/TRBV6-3 CASSEVWGLGYEQYF
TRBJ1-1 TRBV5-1 CASSLDGGVEYGNEAFF
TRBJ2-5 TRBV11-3 CASSLESLETQYF
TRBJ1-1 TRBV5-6 CASSLFEKYTEAFF
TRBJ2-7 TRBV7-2 CASSLSILAGAGYEQYF
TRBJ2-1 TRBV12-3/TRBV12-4 CASSWMLAGTSSYNEQFF
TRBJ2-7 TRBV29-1 CSVARTGAYEQYF
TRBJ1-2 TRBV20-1 CSARDPVRGSTYGYTF
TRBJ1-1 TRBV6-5 CASRTPQDTEAFF
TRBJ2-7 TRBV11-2 CASSSGGWEGEQDF
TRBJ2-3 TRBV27 CASSLLAAGTDTQYF
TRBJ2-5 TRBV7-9 CASRSTGMETQYF
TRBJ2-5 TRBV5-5 CASNSPAQETQYF
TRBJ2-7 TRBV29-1 CSVHAGTSYEQYF
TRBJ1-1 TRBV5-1 CASSLTSGRVNTEAFF
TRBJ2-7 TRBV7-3 CASSRGTSLSSYEQYF
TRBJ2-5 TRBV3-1 CASSQESLAGASQETQYF
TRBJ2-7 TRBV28 CASSPDYSYEQYF
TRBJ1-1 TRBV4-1 CASSQDPGGEEGAFF
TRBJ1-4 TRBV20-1 CSALDRIQEKLFF
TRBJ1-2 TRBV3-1 CANSHQGEYYGYTF
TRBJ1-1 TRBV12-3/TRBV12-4 CASRKQGYTEAFF
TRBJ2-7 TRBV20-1 CSANGVRGPLLEQYF
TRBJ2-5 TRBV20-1 CSALDEGQETQYF
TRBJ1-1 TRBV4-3 CASSQELLAGESEAFF